The rows below give T cell receptor beta chains drawn from one sample of a study of graft-versus-host responses after intestinal transplantation. Sequencing used immunoSEQ multiplex PCR; TCRdb keeps in-frame clones, though not all of them. The table includes almost 4,500 clones, approximately 79% detected once. Sequencing used ileum tissue, obtained 17 days after transplant. These receptors came from a human patient who received an intestinal transplant, so some T cells may come from the graft donor. Each CDR3 is given with its conserved first and last residue. The D gene is left open where the match is weak. Some rows mark clone size as missing; the rest say once, few, many or name a class of expanded clone.

j_call | v_call | clone_size | d_call | cdr3_nt | cdr3_aa
TRBJ2-2 | TRBV9 | . | TRBD1 | TGTGCCAGCAGCGTAGGACAGGGGAGGTCGTACACCGGGGAGCTGTTTTTT | CASSVGQGRSYTGELFF
TRBJ1-1 | TRBV7-9 | . | TRBD1 | TGTGCCAGCAGCCGACACAAATCAAATGTCGGACAGGCAAACACTGAAGCTTTCTTT | CASSRHKSNVGQANTEAFF
TRBJ1-1 | TRBV30 | . | . | TGTGCCTGGACCGCCGGGCAGGGAGGAACTGAAGCTTTCTTT | CAWTAGQGGTEAFF
TRBJ2-5 | TRBV7-7 | . | TRBD1 | TGTGCTAGCAGCTTAGTTGACAGGGGGCAAGAGACCCAGTACTTC | CASSLVDRGQETQYF
TRBJ2-2 | TRBV7-8 | . | . | TGTGCCAGCAGCTTAGACGGGACGAACACCGGGGAGCTGTTTTTT | CASSLDGTNTGELFF
TRBJ2-1 | TRBV6-5 | . | TRBD2 | TGTGCCAGCAGTTACAGCGGGGGGGCCTCCTACAATGAGCAGTTCTTC | CASSYSGGASYNEQFF
TRBJ2-3 | TRBV4-3 | . | . | TGCGCCAGCAGCCGACAGGGCACAGATACGCAGTATTTT | CASSRQGTDTQYF
TRBJ1-5 | TRBV6-1 | few | . | TGTGCCAGCAGTGTGGCGGGTAGCAATCAGCCCCAGCATTTT | CASSVAGSNQPQHF
TRBJ2-1 | TRBV19 | few | TRBD2 | TGTGCCAGTAGTTCGGCGGGGGGGTACAATGAGCAGTTCTTC | CASSSAGGYNEQFF
TRBJ1-4 | TRBV6-6 | . | . | TGTGCCAGCAGTTACGTGGGGCAAGGGGAAAAACTGTTTTTT | CASSYVGQGEKLFF
TRBJ2-1 | TRBV10-1 | . | TRBD1 | TGCGCCAGCAGTGAGTCCCGGGACAGGGCCATCAATGAGCAGTTCTTC | CASSESRDRAINEQFF
TRBJ2-5 | TRBV15 | . | . | TGTGCCACCAGCAGAGACAGACAAGCCGCGCAAGAGACCCAGTACTTC | CATSRDRQAAQETQYF
TRBJ2-1 | TRBV4-1 | . | TRBD2 | TGCGCCAGCAGCCCATTACTAGCGGGGGGGCAGAATGAGCAGTTCTTC | CASSPLLAGGQNEQFF
TRBJ1-1 | TRBV28 | . | . | TGTGCCAGCACCTACGGGGGGTACACTGAAGCTTTCTTT | CASTYGGYTEAFF
TRBJ1-5 | TRBV7-9 | . | . | TGTGCCAGCAGCCAAGGGAGGGTCGGCCAGCCCCAGCATTTT | CASSQGRVGQPQHF
TRBJ2-1 | TRBV5-1 | once | . | TGCGCCAGCAGCTCCCAGGGTCCCAATGAGCAGTTCTTC | CASSSQGPNEQFF
TRBJ2-3 | TRBV4-2 | . | TRBD2 | TGTGCCAGCAGCCAAGGCGGGACTAGCGGTAGCACAGATACGCAGTATTTT | CASSQGGTSGSTDTQYF
TRBJ2-2 | TRBV5-6 | . | . | TGTGCCAGCAGCCTCGGACAGTCTAGGATGCTGTTTTTT | CASSLGQSRMLFF
TRBJ1-2 | TRBV19 | few | . | TGTGCCAGTAAAGACACTGGCCACTATGGCTACACCTTC | CASKDTGHYGYTF
TRBJ1-2 | TRBV7-9 | . | TRBD1 | TGTGCCAGCAGCTCTATGGAGGTGTGGGGACAGGGGTATGGCTACACCTTC | CASSSMEVWGQGYGYTF
TRBJ2-4 | TRBV5-6 | . | TRBD1 | TGTGCCAGCAGCGAGACAGGGTCGGACATTCAGTACTTC | CASSETGSDIQYF